The next 9 T cell receptor beta chains were all read from a single sample in a study of cytotoxic CD8 clonotypes in ibrutinib-treated CLL. Method: immunoSEQ multiplex PCR; TCRdb's copy keeps in-frame clones and lacks some. The sample lists tens of thousands of clones, approximately 62% seen once, with around 15% in the top ten. This material consisted of PBMCs, taken after 12 months of ibrutinib treatment. All receptors come from a human donor with chronic lymphocytic leukemia.

The genes are TRBV7-9 and TRBJ2-1; D remains unclear. V dropped 5 bases and J dropped 4 bases, with 12 bases sitting between them. CDR1 is SEHNR, CDR2 FQNEAQ, per germline (reference sequence). CDR3 size: 14 residues. CDR3 residues: CASSDVLIYNEQFF. The CDR3 coding sequence is TGTGCCAGCAGCGATGTTCTGATTTACAATGAGCAGTTCTTC.

J is TRBJ2-5 and V is TRBV28; possible D gene TRBD2, 5 bases. CDR3 length: 14 amino acids. Trimming stripped 3 bases from V and 7 bases from J, with 15 bases between. CDR1 and CDR2 (germline): MDHEN, SYDVKM. CDR3 region: CASSLGNNRGTQYF. The DNA of the CDR3 is TGTGCCAGCAGTTTGGGCAATAATCGGGGGACCCAGTACTTC.

The table lists this clone with a few counts. The chain couples TRBV19 to TRBJ1-5, with a tentative D call TRBD1 (5 bases). This CDR3 is built from 15 residues. V was clipped by 6 bases and J by 0 bases, with 12 bases between them. CDR1 and CDR2 from the germline V gene are LNHDA and SQIVND (reference sequence). CDR3 DNA: TGTGCCAGTAGCAAGGGACGATATAGCAATCAGCCCCAGCATTTT. This encodes CASSKGRYSNQPQHF. The full variable domain, in which reference TRBV19 and TRBJ1-5 provide the parts outside the CDR3, is DGGITQSPKYLFRKEGQNVTLSCEQNLNHDAMYWYRQDPGQGLRLIYYSQIVNDFQKGDIAEGYSVSREKKESFPLTVTSAQKNPTAFYLCASSKGRYSNQPQHFGDGTRLSIL.

In this sample, this clone turned up many times. The CDR3 here is CASSQGLGSYGYTF. DNA of the CDR3: TGTGCCAGCAGCCAGGGGTTAGGATCCTATGGCTACACCTTC. The J gene is TRBJ1-2, the V gene TRBV7-8; D is perhaps TRBD1 (6 bases). V lost 5 bases to trimming and J lost 4 bases, with 14 bases between them. The germline V gene encodes CDR1 SGHVS and CDR2 FQNEAQ. CDR3 size: 14 residues.

The rearrangement joins TRBV11-3 to TRBJ2-1, with D possibly TRBD1 on 9 matching bases. The CDR3 consists of 16 residues. The V gene's germline CDR1 is SGHNT and CDR2 YENEEA. With 5 bases removed from V and 4 bases from J, the gap between germline ends came to 18 bases. In DNA form, the CDR3 reads TGTGCCAGCAGCGCCCGGGAGGGACAGGGTTACAATGAGCAGTTCTTC. This sequence encodes CASSAREGQGYNEQFF.

This clone was seen only a few times. This rearrangement joins TRBV7-7 to TRBJ2-5, with D unresolved. Trimming pared 3 bases from V and 5 bases from J, leaving 10 bases between. Germline V gene sequence: CDR1 SSHAT, CDR2 FNYEAQ (reference sequence). The length of the CDR3 is 13 residues. In DNA form, the CDR3 reads TGTGCCAGCAGCTTTTCTGGGGTTGAGACCCAGTACTTC. Translation: CASSFSGVETQYF.

This clone was picked up a small number of times. V gene TRBV7-8 combines with J gene TRBJ2-1; TRBD2 matches at 13 bases. The CDR3 totals 18 residues. V lost 2 bases to trimming and J lost 7 bases; unmatched junction nucleotides: 11. Germline lookup yields CDR1 SGHVS and CDR2 FQNEAQ. The CDR3 nucleotides are TGTGCCAGCAGCTTATCCCTCCCGACTAGCGGGAGGATAAATGAGCAGTTCTTC. As protein: CASSLSLPTSGRINEQFF.

This sequence joins TRBV6-1 and TRBJ1-6, with D unclear. The CDR3 totals 11 residues. V lost 6 bases, J lost 10 bases, and 7 bases lay in between. Germline lookup yields CDR1 MNHNS and CDR2 SASEGT. CDR3 amino acids: CASREESPLHF. In DNA, the CDR3 is TGTGCCAGCAGGGAGGAGTCACCCCTCCACTTT.

The gene calls are TRBV29-1 and TRBJ2-1; D is perhaps TRBD1 (6 bases). Trimming stripped 7 bases from V and 8 bases from J, with 18 bases between. In germline, CDR1 is SQVTM, CDR2 ANQGSEA. CDR3 length equals 13 residues. CDR3 DNA: TGCAGCGCCGTGACGACAGGAATTCATGAGCAGTTCTTC. Translated: CSAVTTGIHEQFF.